This TCR beta chain was sequenced for a study of blood T cell repertoires in COVID-19. At the level of the study: The United States, Italy and Spain were the sources of the acute and convalescent COVID-19 samples. T cells, B-cell-depleted T cells, or PBMCs supplied cDNA or gDNA.

Germline-derived CDR1 and CDR2 are ENHRY and SYGVKD. This CDR3 contains 16 residues. V was clipped by 5 bases and J by 2 bases, with 17 bases between them. Generated by immunoSEQ multiplex PCR, the TCRdb table keeps only in-frame clones and is missing some. Of 60,000 to 75,000 clones listed, roughly three quarters were seen once; the top ten hold about 50%. This receptor was obtained from a woman of 80 years or more with acute or convalescent COVID-19. The source material was peripheral blood. The gene calls are TRBV10-3 and TRBJ2-3; a possible D gene is TRBD2 (5 bases). This CDR3 is CAISTWELEPTDTQYF. CDR3 nucleotide sequence: TGTGCCATCAGTACCTGGGAACTAGAACCCACAGATACGCAGTATTTT.